This is a list of T cell receptor beta chains from one sample in a study of T cell responses to AZD1222 COVID-19 vaccine. Assay: immunoSEQ multiplex PCR; the TCRdb copy retains only in-frame clones and omits some. The repertoire has around 88,000 clones, around 92% of them found once; the top ten carry less than 3.5%. Sequencing used peripheral blood, obtained on day 0 of MenACWY control vaccination. These receptors were obtained from an adult in good health. Both conserved end residues are part of each CDR3. A D gene is named only where the DNA matches it firmly. A clone size is listed for some rows: how often the clone was seen (once, few, many), or a class if it is expanded.

clone_size: -; v_call: TRBV3-1/TRBV3-2; d_call: TRBD1; j_call: TRBJ1-6; cdr3_aa: CASSQIDRGNSPLHF; cdr3_nt: TGTGCCAGCAGCCAAATTGACAGGGGGAATTCACCCCTCCACTTT
clone_size: -; v_call: TRBV6-2/TRBV6-3; d_call: -; j_call: TRBJ1-1; cdr3_aa: CASSYGYTEAFF; cdr3_nt: TGTGCCAGCAGTTACGGGTACACTGAAGCTTTCTTT
clone_size: -; v_call: TRBV19; d_call: -; j_call: TRBJ1-5; cdr3_aa: CASLGLGVGSNQPQHF; cdr3_nt: TGTGCCAGTTTGGGACTCGGGGTAGGTAGCAATCAGCCCCAGCATTTT
clone_size: few; v_call: TRBV19; d_call: -; j_call: TRBJ1-1; cdr3_aa: CASSIALGGMNTEAFF; cdr3_nt: TGTGCCAGTAGTATAGCTCTTGGGGGAATGAACACTGAAGCTTTCTTT
clone_size: -; v_call: TRBV28; d_call: -; j_call: TRBJ2-1; cdr3_aa: CASSLTPFSSYNEQFF; cdr3_nt: TGTGCCAGCAGTTTAACCCCCTTCAGCTCCTACAATGAGCAGTTCTTC
clone_size: -; v_call: TRBV9; d_call: -; j_call: TRBJ1-3; cdr3_aa: CASSVVDSRNTIYF; cdr3_nt: TGTGCCAGCAGCGTAGTCGACAGCCGGAACACCATATATTTT
clone_size: -; v_call: TRBV9; d_call: -; j_call: TRBJ1-2; cdr3_aa: CASSGGSPSGYTF; cdr3_nt: TGTGCCAGCAGCGGCGGGTCGCCGTCCGGCTACACCTTC
clone_size: -; v_call: TRBV5-4; d_call: -; j_call: TRBJ2-7; cdr3_aa: CASSLAGRDEQYF; cdr3_nt: TGTGCCAGCAGCTTGGCAGGTAGGGACGAGCAGTACTTC
clone_size: -; v_call: TRBV11-3; d_call: -; j_call: TRBJ2-3; cdr3_aa: CASSPGWWEVQDTQYF; cdr3_nt: TGTGCCAGCAGCCCCGGTTGGTGGGAAGTTCAAGATACGCAGTATTTT
clone_size: few; v_call: TRBV27; d_call: -; j_call: TRBJ2-3; cdr3_aa: CASSLSAGTDTQYF; cdr3_nt: TGTGCCAGCAGTTTATCGGCGGGAACAGATACGCAGTATTTT
clone_size: -; v_call: TRBV7-2; d_call: -; j_call: TRBJ2-7; cdr3_aa: CASSPAWGSYEQYF; cdr3_nt: TGTGCCAGCAGCCCTGCATGGGGGAGCTACGAGCAGTACTTC
clone_size: -; v_call: TRBV4-1; d_call: -; j_call: TRBJ1-2; cdr3_aa: CASSQIGTGFYGYTF; cdr3_nt: TGCGCCAGCAGCCAGATAGGTACAGGGTTCTATGGCTACACCTTC